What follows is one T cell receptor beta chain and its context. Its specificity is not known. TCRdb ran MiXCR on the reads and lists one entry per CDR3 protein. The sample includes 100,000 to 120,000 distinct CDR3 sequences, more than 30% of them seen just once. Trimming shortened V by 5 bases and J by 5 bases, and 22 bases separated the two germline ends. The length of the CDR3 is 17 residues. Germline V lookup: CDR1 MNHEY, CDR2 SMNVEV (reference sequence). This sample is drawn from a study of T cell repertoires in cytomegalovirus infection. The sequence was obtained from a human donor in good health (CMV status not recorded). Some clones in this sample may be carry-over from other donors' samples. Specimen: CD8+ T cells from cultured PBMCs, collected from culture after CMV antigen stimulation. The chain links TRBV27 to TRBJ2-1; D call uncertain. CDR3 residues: CASSSPTFRLGNNEQFF. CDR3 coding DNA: TGTGCCAGCAGTAGTCCCACCTTTCGGCTGGGTAACAATGAGCAGTTCTTC.